This TCR beta chain was obtained from a study of blood T cell repertoires in COVID-19. Individuals in the exposed group had encountered a COVID-19 case within 2 weeks preceding study entry. Assay used: immunoSEQ multiplex PCR; TCRdb lists only in-frame clones, some missing. There are around 250,000 clones in the sample; 80% to 90% occur only once, and about 3.1% lies in the top ten. The germline gives CDR1 SGHTA, CDR2 FQGNSA. The CDR3 sequence is 17 residues long. V gave up 0 bases and J gave up 2 bases, with 16 bases separating them. The receptor was isolated from a woman between 40 and 50 years old who had been exposed to COVID-19. Sequenced input: PBMCs or T cells enriched from blood (not recorded which). The chain links TRBV7-2 to TRBJ2-5, with a tentative D call TRBD2 (6 bases). For the CDR3, the DNA is TGTGCCAGCAGCTTAGCTGGACCAATGGGGGGACAAGAGACCCAGTACTTC. Amino acid sequence: CASSLAGPMGGQETQYF.